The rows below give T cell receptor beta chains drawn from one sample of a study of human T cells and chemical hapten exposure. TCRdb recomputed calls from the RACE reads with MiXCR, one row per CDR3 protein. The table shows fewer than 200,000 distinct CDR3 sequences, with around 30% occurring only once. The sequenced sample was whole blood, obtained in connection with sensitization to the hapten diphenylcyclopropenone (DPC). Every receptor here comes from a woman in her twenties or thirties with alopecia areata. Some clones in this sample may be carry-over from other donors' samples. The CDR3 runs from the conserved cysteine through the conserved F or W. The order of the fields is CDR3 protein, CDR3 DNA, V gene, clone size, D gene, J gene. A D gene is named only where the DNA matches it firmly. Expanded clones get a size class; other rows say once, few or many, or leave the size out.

CASSYGTEPYEQYF	TGTGCCAGCAGTTACGGGACAGAACCCTACGAGCAGTACTTC	TRBV9	few	TRBD1	TRBJ2-7
CSARDTGTSTNEQFF	TGCAGTGCTAGAGATACCGGGACTAGCACCAATGAGCAGTTCTTC	TRBV20-1	-	TRBD2	TRBJ2-1
CASSQEGGSYTQYF	TGCGCCAGCAGCCAAGAGGGGGGCTCCTATACGCAGTATTTT	TRBV4-3	few	-	TRBJ2-3
CASSLMNPTGELFF	TGTGCCAGCAGTCTTATGAACCCAACCGGGGAGCTGTTTTTT	TRBV28	-	-	TRBJ2-2
CSASLAGLQETQYF	TGCAGTGCTAGCCTAGCGGGTCTACAAGAGACCCAGTACTTC	TRBV20-1	few	TRBD2	TRBJ2-5
CASSLLVANYGYTF	TGTGCCAGCAGTTTACTCGTCGCTAACTATGGCTACACCTTC	TRBV28	-	-	TRBJ1-2
CASSLDQNYGYTF	TGTGCCAGCAGCTTAGACCAGAACTATGGCTACACCTTC	TRBV7-3	-	-	TRBJ1-2
CATEGQGAQYF	TGTGCCACCGAGGGACAGGGAGCGCAGTATTTT	TRBV24-1	-	TRBD1	TRBJ2-3
CSGQAFTDTQYF	TGCAGCGGACAGGCTTTCACAGATACGCAGTATTTT	TRBV29-1	few	-	TRBJ2-3
CASREQQETQYF	TGCGCCAGCAGAGAACAGCAAGAGACCCAGTACTTC	TRBV5-1	few	-	TRBJ2-5
CASSRDRAGTYNSPLHF	TGCGCCAGCAGTCGGGACAGGGCAGGAACCTATAATTCACCCCTCCACTTT	TRBV10-2	few	TRBD1	TRBJ1-6
CASSPGQWETQYF	TGTGCCAGCAGCCCTGGACAGTGGGAGACCCAGTACTTC	TRBV9	few	-	TRBJ2-5
CASNGGTQETQYF	TGTGCCAGCAACGGGGGGACTCAAGAGACCCAGTACTTC	TRBV28	-	TRBD2	TRBJ2-5
CASSPWDSPAVYF	TGTGCCAGCAGCCCCTGGGACAGCCCTGCCGTGTACTTC	TRBV7-2	-	TRBD1	TRBJ2-5
CASSFWQVTDTQYF	TGTGCCAGCAGCTTCTGGCAGGTCACAGATACGCAGTATTTT	TRBV5-8	-	-	TRBJ2-3
CASSQAGYTEAFF	TGTGCCAGCAGCCAAGCAGGGTACACTGAAGCTTTCTTT	TRBV14	-	-	TRBJ1-1
CATLQNGDRGSYGYTF	TGTGCCACCCTTCAGAACGGGGACAGGGGCAGCTATGGCTACACCTTC	TRBV10-3	few	TRBD1	TRBJ1-2
CAISESQNEQFF	TGTGCCATCAGTGAGTCACAGAATGAGCAGTTCTTC	TRBV10-3	few	-	TRBJ2-1
CSSSAGTTFGTQYF	TGCAGCTCATCCGCCGGGACTACCTTCGGGACCCAGTACTTC	TRBV29-1	-	TRBD2	TRBJ2-5
CASSFPGRSMNTEAFF	TGCGCCAGCAGCTTTCCGGGACGGAGCATGAACACTGAAGCTTTCTTT	TRBV5-1	-	-	TRBJ1-1
CASRRNMNTEAFF	TGTGCCAGCCGTCGGAACATGAACACTGAAGCTTTCTTT	TRBV6-1	few	-	TRBJ1-1
CASSHRQAPNTEAFF	TGTGCCAGCAGTCATCGACAGGCCCCGAACACTGAAGCTTTCTTT	TRBV12-3/TRBV12-4	-	-	TRBJ1-1
CASSPSESYEQYF	TGTGCCAGCTCACCATCAGAATCCTACGAGCAGTACTTC	TRBV18	once	-	TRBJ2-7
CASSPVGRDRSTDTQYF	TGTGCCAGCAGCCCGGTGGGAAGGGACAGGAGCACAGATACGCAGTATTTT	TRBV5-4	once	TRBD1	TRBJ2-3
CASREAGGSYEQYF	TGTGCCAGCAGAGAAGCGGGGGGGAGCTACGAGCAGTACTTC	TRBV6-2/TRBV6-3	-	TRBD2	TRBJ2-7
CSVLLPVRAYNEQFF	TGCAGCGTTTTATTGCCCGTGCGTGCCTACAATGAGCAGTTCTTC	TRBV29-1	-	-	TRBJ2-1
CASGRVGGQNIQYF	TGTGCCAGTGGCCGCGTAGGGGGTCAAAACATTCAGTACTTC	TRBV19	-	-	TRBJ2-4
CASSPQGSYGYTF	TGTGCCAGCAGTCCTCAGGGGTCCTATGGCTACACCTTC	TRBV6-6	-	-	TRBJ1-2
CSARGEAGNYEQYF	TGCAGTGCTAGGGGTGAGGCGGGTAACTACGAGCAGTACTTC	TRBV20-1	-	-	TRBJ2-7
CASRVGDSQGYGYTF	TGTGCCAGCAGGGTAGGGGACAGTCAGGGCTATGGCTACACCTTC	TRBV7-2	few	TRBD1	TRBJ1-2
CASSVGDFSTGELFF	TGTGCCAGCAGCGTAGGGGACTTCAGCACCGGGGAGCTGTTTTTT	TRBV9	-	-	TRBJ2-2
CASSGANYGYTF	TGTGCCAGCAGCGGTGCTAACTATGGCTACACCTTC	TRBV6-1	-	-	TRBJ1-2
CASIPGGRRGYTF	TGTGCCAGCATCCCTGGCGGTCGCCGCGGCTACACCTTC	TRBV28	-	-	TRBJ1-2
CASSSLAGKGTGELFF	TGCGCCAGCAGCTCGCTAGCGGGAAAGGGGACCGGGGAGCTGTTTTTT	TRBV5-1	-	TRBD2	TRBJ2-2
CASSPGWVAFF	TGTGCCAGCAGTCCGGGGTGGGTAGCTTTCTTT	TRBV12-3/TRBV12-4	-	-	TRBJ1-1
CASSRELRETQYF	TGTGCCAGTTCACGGGAGCTGCGTGAGACCCAGTACTTC	TRBV2	-	-	TRBJ2-5
CASSVDPGQKTNEQFF	TGTGCCAGCAGCGTAGATCCGGGACAAAAGACCAATGAGCAGTTCTTC	TRBV9	few	-	TRBJ2-1
CASSLESGPAGNEKLFF	TGTGCCAGCAGCTTAGAGTCAGGCCCCGCGGGTAATGAAAAACTGTTTTTT	TRBV7-8	few	-	TRBJ1-4
CASSLRLAGVGTDTQYF	TGTGCCAGCAGCCTCCGACTAGCGGGAGTCGGCACAGATACGCAGTATTTT	TRBV5-8	few	TRBD2	TRBJ2-3
CASSFSGGSNQPQHF	TGTGCCAGCAGTTTCTCCGGCGGCAGCAATCAGCCCCAGCATTTT	TRBV12-3/TRBV12-4	few	-	TRBJ1-5
CASSYAVNTEAFF	TGCGCCAGCAGTTATGCGGTGAACACTGAAGCTTTCTTT	TRBV10-1	-	-	TRBJ1-1
CASSSGPYTEAFF	TGTGCCAGCAGTTCAGGGCCCTACACTGAAGCTTTCTTT	TRBV28	-	-	TRBJ1-1
CASSFRPSQETQYF	TGTGCCAGCAGTTTTCGACCATCCCAAGAGACCCAGTACTTC	TRBV27	once	-	TRBJ2-5
CASSRLAGQNAGYTF	TGCGCCAGCAGCCGCTTAGCGGGACAGAATGCTGGCTACACCTTC	TRBV4-3	-	TRBD1	TRBJ1-2
CASRTGSVGYTF	TGTGCCAGCAGGACAGGTTCGGTTGGCTACACCTTC	TRBV12-3/TRBV12-4	-	-	TRBJ1-2
CASSQDGTSGRAGELFF	TGCGCCAGCAGCCAAGACGGGACTAGCGGGAGGGCCGGGGAGCTGTTTTTT	TRBV4-3	few	TRBD2	TRBJ2-2